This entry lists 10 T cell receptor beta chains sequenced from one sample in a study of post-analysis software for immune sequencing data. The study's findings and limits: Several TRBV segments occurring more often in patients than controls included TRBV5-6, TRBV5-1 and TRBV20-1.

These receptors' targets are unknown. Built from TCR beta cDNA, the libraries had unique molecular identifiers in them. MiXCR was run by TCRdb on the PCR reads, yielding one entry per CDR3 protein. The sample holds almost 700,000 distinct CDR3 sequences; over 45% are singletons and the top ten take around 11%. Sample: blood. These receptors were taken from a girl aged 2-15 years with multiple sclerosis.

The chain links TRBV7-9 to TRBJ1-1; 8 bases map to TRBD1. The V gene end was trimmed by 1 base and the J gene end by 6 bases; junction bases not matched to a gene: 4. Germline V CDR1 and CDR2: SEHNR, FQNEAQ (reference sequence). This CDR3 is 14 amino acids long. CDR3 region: CASSLGTGTAEAFF. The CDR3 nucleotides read TGTGCCAGCAGCTTAGGGACAGGGACAGCTGAAGCTTTCTTT.

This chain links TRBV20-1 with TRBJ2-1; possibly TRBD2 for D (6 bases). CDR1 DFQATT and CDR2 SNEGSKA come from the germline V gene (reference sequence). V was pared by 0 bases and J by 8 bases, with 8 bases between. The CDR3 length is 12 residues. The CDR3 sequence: CSARDRRDEQFF. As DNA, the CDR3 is TGCAGTGCTAGAGATAGGAGGGATGAGCAGTTCTTC.

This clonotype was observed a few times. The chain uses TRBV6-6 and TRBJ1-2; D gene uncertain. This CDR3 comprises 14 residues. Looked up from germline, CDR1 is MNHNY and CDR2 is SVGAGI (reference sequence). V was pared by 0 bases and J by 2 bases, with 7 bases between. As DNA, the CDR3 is TGTGCCAGCAGTTACTCTGGTGTGAACTATGGCTACACCTTC. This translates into CASSYSGVNYGYTF.

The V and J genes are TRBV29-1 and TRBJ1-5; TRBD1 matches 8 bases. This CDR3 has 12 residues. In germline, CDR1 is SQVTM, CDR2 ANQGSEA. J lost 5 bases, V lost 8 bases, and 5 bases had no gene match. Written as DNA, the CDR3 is TGCAGCTATTCGGACAGGGATCAGCCCCAGCATTTT. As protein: CSYSDRDQPQHF. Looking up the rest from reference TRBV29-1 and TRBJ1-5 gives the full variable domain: SAVISQKPSRDICQRGTSLTIQCQVDSQVTMMFWYRQQPGQSLTLIATANQGSEATYESGFVIDKFPISRPNLTFSTLTVSNMSPEDSSIYLCSYSDRDQPQHFGDGTRLSIL.

For the CDR3, the DNA is TGCAGTGCTGACCCAGCGGGGGGCCCGCAAGAGACCCAGTACTTC. Its protein is CSADPAGGPQETQYF. The chain is built from TRBV20-1 and TRBJ2-5; 9 nucleotides match TRBD2. J was trimmed by 2 bases and V by 5 bases; bases with no gene match: 9. The CDR3 loop spans 15 amino acids. Germline CDR1 DFQATT, CDR2 SNEGSKA (reference sequence).

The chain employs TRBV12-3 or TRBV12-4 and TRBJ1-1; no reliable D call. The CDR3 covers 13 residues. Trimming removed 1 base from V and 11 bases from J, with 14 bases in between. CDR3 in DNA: TGTGCCAGCAGTTTAGGGGAGTGGGGTCCGGCTTTCTTT. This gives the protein CASSLGEWGPAFF.

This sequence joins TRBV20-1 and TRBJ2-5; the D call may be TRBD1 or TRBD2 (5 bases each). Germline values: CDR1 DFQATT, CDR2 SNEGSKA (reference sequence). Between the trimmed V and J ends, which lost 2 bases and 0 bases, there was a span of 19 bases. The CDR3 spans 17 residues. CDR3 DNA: TGCAGTGCTAGACCGTCGGGGCGGAAGGACAACCAAGAGACCCAGTACTTC. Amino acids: CSARPSGRKDNQETQYF.

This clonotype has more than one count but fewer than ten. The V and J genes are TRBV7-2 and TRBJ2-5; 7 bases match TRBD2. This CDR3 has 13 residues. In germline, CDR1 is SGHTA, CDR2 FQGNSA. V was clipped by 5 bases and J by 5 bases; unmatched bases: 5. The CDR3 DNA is TGTGCCAGCAGCCGGGGGGTCGGGGAGACCCAGTACTTC. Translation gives CASSRGVGETQYF.

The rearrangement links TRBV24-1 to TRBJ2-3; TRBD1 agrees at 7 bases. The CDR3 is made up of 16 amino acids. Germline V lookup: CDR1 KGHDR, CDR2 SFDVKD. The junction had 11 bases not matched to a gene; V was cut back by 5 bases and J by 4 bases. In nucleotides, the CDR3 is TGTGCCACCAGTGGCGTTACAGGGGCCCGCCCAGATACGCAGTATTTT. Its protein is CATSGVTGARPDTQYF.

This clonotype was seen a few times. The CDR3 protein is CASRPSGGNYEQYF. The CDR3 nucleotides are TGTGCCAGCAGGCCCTCGGGGGGCAACTACGAGCAGTACTTC. The V and J genes are TRBV6-1 and TRBJ2-7, with D perhaps TRBD2 (7 bases). The germline V and J ends were trimmed by 6 bases and 3 bases, with 15 bases remaining between them. The V gene's germline CDR1 is MNHNS and CDR2 SASEGT. The CDR3 runs to 14 residues.